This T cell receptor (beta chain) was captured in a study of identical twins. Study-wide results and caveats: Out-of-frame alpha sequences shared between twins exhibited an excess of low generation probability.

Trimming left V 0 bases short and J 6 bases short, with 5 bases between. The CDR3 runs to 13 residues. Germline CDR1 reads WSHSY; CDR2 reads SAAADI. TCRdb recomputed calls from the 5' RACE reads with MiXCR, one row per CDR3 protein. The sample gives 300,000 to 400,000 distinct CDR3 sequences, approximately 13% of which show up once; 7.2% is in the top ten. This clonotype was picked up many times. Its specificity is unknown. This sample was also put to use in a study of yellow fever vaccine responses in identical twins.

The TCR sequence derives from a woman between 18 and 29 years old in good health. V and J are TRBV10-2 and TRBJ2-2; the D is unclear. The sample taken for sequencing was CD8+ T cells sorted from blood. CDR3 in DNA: TGCGCCAGCAGTGAGTCTGAGGCCGGGGAGCTGTTTTTT. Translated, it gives CASSESEAGELFF.